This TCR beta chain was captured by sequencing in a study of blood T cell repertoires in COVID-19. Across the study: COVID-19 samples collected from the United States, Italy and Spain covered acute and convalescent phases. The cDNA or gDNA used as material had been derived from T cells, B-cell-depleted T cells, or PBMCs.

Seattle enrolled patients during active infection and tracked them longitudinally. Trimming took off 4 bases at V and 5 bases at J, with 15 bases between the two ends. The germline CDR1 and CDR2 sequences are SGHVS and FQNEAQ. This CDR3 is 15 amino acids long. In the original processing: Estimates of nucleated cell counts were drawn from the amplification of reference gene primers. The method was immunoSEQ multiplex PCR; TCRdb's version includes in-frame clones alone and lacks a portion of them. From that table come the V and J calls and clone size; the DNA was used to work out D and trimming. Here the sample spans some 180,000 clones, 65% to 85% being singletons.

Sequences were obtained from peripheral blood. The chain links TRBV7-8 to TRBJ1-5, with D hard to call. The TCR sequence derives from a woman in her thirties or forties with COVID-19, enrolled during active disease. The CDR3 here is CASSSRGVLDQPQHF. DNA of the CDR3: TGTGCCAGCAGCTCCAGAGGAGTCCTGGATCAGCCCCAGCATTTT.